The 16 T cell receptor beta chains given below trace back to one sample, sequenced in a study of T cells in localized non-small cell lung cancer. Method: immunoSEQ multiplex PCR; TCRdb's copy keeps in-frame clones and lacks some. The sample yields approximately 20,000 clones, 75% to 95% seen once. The sample consisted of peripheral blood, taken before any cancer treatment. The receptors come from a male donor aged 60 or older with stage I squamous cell lung carcinoma.

The sample holds one count of this clone. The V and J genes are TRBV19 and TRBJ1-6; 7 positions agree with TRBD1. The CDR3 covers 15 residues. V lost 4 bases, J lost 9 bases, and 9 bases stayed unmatched. The germline gives CDR1 LNHDA, CDR2 SQIVND (reference sequence). The DNA for the CDR3 is TGTGCCAGTAGTACAGGGACAGCCGGTGGTTCACCCCTCCACTTT. Its protein product is CASSTGTAGGSPLHF.

The CDR3 is CAISGQGRTEAFF. The DNA of the CDR3 is TGTGCCATCAGTGGACAGGGGAGGACTGAAGCTTTCTTT. This chain joins TRBV10-3 and TRBJ1-1, with 8 bases lining up with TRBD1. After removal of 4 bases from V and 5 bases from J, the junction contained 3 bases not matched to a gene. CDR1 is ENHRY, CDR2 SYGVKD, per germline. The CDR3 spans 13 residues.

V is TRBV7-2 and J is TRBJ2-3; 7 bases agree with TRBD2. Looked up from germline, CDR1 is SGHTA and CDR2 is FQGNSA. Losses at the gene ends were 2 bases for V and 5 bases for J; bases not matched to a gene: 4. There are 14 residues in the CDR3. CDR3 coding DNA: TGTGCCAGCAGCTTATCGGGAGGTCTAGATACGCAGTATTTT. Translated, it gives CASSLSGGLDTQYF.

This sequence joins TRBV11-2 and TRBJ2-5, with a weak D call TRBD1 (7 bases). The ends were cut back, 3 bases at V and 5 bases at J, with 19 bases in the middle. CDR1 and CDR2 (germline): SGHAT, FQNNGV. The CDR3 runs to 16 residues. The DNA of the CDR3 is TGTGCCAGCAGCTTCGGAGGGACAGACCATCGGGAGACCCAGTACTTC. Amino acids: CASSFGGTDHRETQYF.

This sequence joins TRBV28 and TRBJ1-6; no clear D gene. The V gene lost 2 bases and the J gene lost 7 bases, with 15 bases spanning the gap. Germline CDR1 MDHEN, CDR2 SYDVKM. CDR3 length: 16 residues. CDR3 nucleotides: TGTGCCAGCAGTTTACCCCCCACAGTAGCCAATTCACCCCTCCACTTT. It codes for CASSLPPTVANSPLHF.

The chain couples TRBV19 to TRBJ2-1; 7 nucleotides line up with TRBD1. Per germline, CDR1 LNHDA and CDR2 SQIVND (reference sequence). V shed 9 bases and J 9 bases; nucleotides not matched to a gene: 17. This CDR3 comprises 15 residues. CDR3 nucleotides: TGTGCCAGCGCCACAACGAATCGACAGGGCAGTGAGCAGTTCTTC. Its protein is CASATTNRQGSEQFF.

The table lists this clone with a few counts. The rearrangement uses TRBV19 and TRBJ1-2; 8 positions agree with TRBD1. In germline, CDR1 is LNHDA, CDR2 SQIVND (reference sequence). With 2 bases clipped from V and 4 bases from J, the junction kept 3 bases outside the gene matches. The CDR3 is 14 amino acids. The CDR3 DNA is TGTGCCAGTAGTATACAGGGGGCGTCCTATGGCTACACCTTC. Residues: CASSIQGASYGYTF. Using reference TRBV19 and TRBJ1-2 for the parts outside the CDR3, the full variable domain is DGGITQSPKYLFRKEGQNVTLSCEQNLNHDAMYWYRQDPGQGLRLIYYSQIVNDFQKGDIAEGYSVSREKKESFPLTVTSAQKNPTAFYLCASSIQGASYGYTFGSGTRLTVV.

In nucleotides, the CDR3 is TGTGCCAGTAGCGGTCCCCGGATAAACAATGAGCAGTTCTTC. This encodes CASSGPRINNEQFF. The chain employs TRBV2 and TRBJ2-1; TRBD2 might be the D (6 bases). Germline CDR1 and CDR2: SNHLY and FYNNEI. The CDR3 covers 14 residues. Trimming cost V 9 bases and J 5 bases, with 17 bases left between them.

This clone was recorded once. CDR3 coding DNA: TGTGCCAGTAGTGCCTGGGTCAATCAGCCCCAGCATTTT. This sequence encodes CASSAWVNQPQHF. The J gene is TRBJ1-5, the V gene TRBV19, with unresolved D. CDR3 length: 13 residues. From germline, CDR1 is LNHDA and CDR2 SQIVND (reference sequence). Trimming cost V 5 bases and J 3 bases, with 8 bases left between them.

The rearrangement uses TRBV15 and TRBJ2-5, with D unclear. CDR3 length: 15 amino acids. V lost 8 bases and J lost 5, with 21 bases in between. Germline V gene data show CDR1 as LNHNV and CDR2 as YYDKDF (reference sequence). The CDR3 nucleotides are TGTGCCACCCGCTTACCAAACGGTGGAAGGGAGACCCAGTACTTC. It codes for CATRLPNGGRETQYF.

This sequence joins TRBV5-5 and TRBJ1-1; unclear D gene. V was pared by 4 bases and J by 0 bases, with 13 bases between. The CDR3 runs 15 residues. CDR1 and CDR2 from the germline V gene are SGHKS and YYEKEE (reference sequence). CDR3 DNA sequence: TGTGCCAGCAGCCGAATGTCGGTGATGAACACTGAAGCTTTCTTT. Translation: CASSRMSVMNTEAFF. Using reference TRBV5-5 and TRBJ1-1 for the parts outside the CDR3, the full variable domain is DAGVTQSPTHLIKTRGQQVTLRCSPISGHKSVSWYQQVLGQGPQFIFQYYEKEERGRGNFPDRFSARQFPNYSSELNVNALLLGDSALYLCASSRMSVMNTEAFFGQGTRLTVV.

CDR3 amino acids: CASFRVSATGELFF. DNA of the CDR3: TGTGCCAGCTTCCGGGTTTCAGCCACCGGGGAGCTGTTTTTT. This chain links TRBV5-8 with TRBJ2-2; no clear D gene. This CDR3 is 14 amino acids long. Germline CDR1 SGHTS, CDR2 YDEGEE. The V gene lost 7 bases and the J gene lost 4 bases, with 14 bases spanning the gap.

The gene calls are TRBV15 and TRBJ1-1, with unresolved D. The CDR3 spans 16 residues. Trimming stripped 5 bases from V and 3 bases from J, with 19 bases between. The V gene's germline CDR1 is LNHNV and CDR2 YYDKDF (reference sequence). The CDR3 region is CATSLGPGSGDTEAFF. The CDR3 DNA follows: TGTGCCACCAGCCTTGGGCCGGGCTCCGGAGACACTGAAGCTTTCTTT.

The rearrangement uses TRBV5-4 and TRBJ1-5; 8 nucleotides match TRBD1. Trimming at V came to 3 bases and at J to 2 bases, leaving 1 base not matched to a gene. Germline V gene lookup returns CDR1 SGHNT and CDR2 YYREEE (reference sequence). CDR3 length: 14 residues. CDR3 DNA sequence: TGTGCCAGCAGCTCGGACAGGGGCAATCAGCCCCAGCATTTT. Translation gives CASSSDRGNQPQHF.

This chain uses TRBV18 with TRBJ2-7; D remains unclear. The germline V and J ends were trimmed by 1 base and 0 bases, with 7 bases remaining between them. This CDR3 spans 14 amino acids. Germline CDR1 and CDR2: KGHSH and LQKENI. For the CDR3, the DNA is TGTGCCAGCTCACCACTCAGGAGCTCCTACGAGCAGTACTTC. Amino acid sequence: CASSPLRSSYEQYF. The entire variable domain, with the rest obtained from reference TRBV18 and TRBJ2-7, is as follows: NAGVMQNPRHLVRRRGQEARLRCSPMKGHSHVYWYRQLPEEGLKFMVYLQKENIIDESGMPKERFSAEFPKEGPSILRIQQVVRGDSAAYFCASSPLRSSYEQYFGPGTRLTVT.

The chain carries TRBV6-1 and TRBJ2-7; D possibly corresponds to TRBD2 (6 bases). The V end lost 0 bases, the J end lost 8 bases, and 11 bases lay between the germline ends. The CDR3 totals 13 residues. From germline, CDR1 is MNHNS and CDR2 SASEGT. The CDR3 DNA sequence: TGTGCCAGCAGTGAAGCGGGAGGAGTGAAGCAGTACTTC. This encodes CASSEAGGVKQYF.